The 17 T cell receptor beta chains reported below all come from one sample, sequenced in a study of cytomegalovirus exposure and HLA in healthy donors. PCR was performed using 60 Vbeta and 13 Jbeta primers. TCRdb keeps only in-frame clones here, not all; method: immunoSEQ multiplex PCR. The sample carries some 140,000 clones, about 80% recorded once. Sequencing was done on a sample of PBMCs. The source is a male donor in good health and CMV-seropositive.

CDR3 sequence: CASRSPQGWTEAFF. In DNA form, the CDR3 reads TGTGCCAGCAGGTCTCCCCAGGGTTGGACTGAAGCTTTCTTT. J is TRBJ1-1 and V is TRBV28, with TRBD1 as a possible D gene (5 bases). The germline V and J ends were trimmed by 6 bases and 5 bases, with 16 bases remaining between them. The CDR3 has 14 amino acids. Germline lookup yields CDR1 MDHEN and CDR2 SYDVKM.

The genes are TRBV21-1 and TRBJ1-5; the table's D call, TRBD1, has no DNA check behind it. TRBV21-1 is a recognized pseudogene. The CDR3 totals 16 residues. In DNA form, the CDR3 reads TGTGCCAGCTCCCTACAGGGGGATTATAGCAATCAGCCCCAGCATTTT. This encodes CASSLQGDYSNQPQHF.

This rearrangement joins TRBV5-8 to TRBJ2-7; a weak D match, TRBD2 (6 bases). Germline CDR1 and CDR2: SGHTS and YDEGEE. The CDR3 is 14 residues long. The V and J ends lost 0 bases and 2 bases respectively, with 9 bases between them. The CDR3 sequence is CASSLDRGTYEQYF. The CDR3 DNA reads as TGTGCCAGCAGCTTGGACCGGGGGACCTACGAGCAGTACTTC.

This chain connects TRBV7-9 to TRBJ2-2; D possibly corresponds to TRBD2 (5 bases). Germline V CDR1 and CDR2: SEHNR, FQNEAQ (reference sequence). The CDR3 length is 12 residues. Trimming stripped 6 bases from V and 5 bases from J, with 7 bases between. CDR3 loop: CASSPGTGELFF. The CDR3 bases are TGTGCCAGCAGTCCGGGGACCGGGGAGCTGTTTTTT.

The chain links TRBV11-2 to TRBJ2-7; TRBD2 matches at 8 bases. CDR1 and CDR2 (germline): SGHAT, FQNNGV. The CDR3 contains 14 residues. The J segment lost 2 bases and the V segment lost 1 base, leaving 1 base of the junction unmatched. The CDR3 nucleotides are TGTGCCAGCAGCTTAGCGGGGGGGCCCTACGAGCAGTACTTC. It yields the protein CASSLAGGPYEQYF.

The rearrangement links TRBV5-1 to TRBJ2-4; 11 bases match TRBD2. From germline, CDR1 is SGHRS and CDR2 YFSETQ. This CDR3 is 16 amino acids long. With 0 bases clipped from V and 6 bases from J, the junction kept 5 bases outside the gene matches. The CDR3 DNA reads TGCGCCAGCAGCTTGGCTAGCGGGGGGTTTCGAAACATTCAGTACTTC. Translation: CASSLASGGFRNIQYF.

Here the CDR3 DNA reads TGTGCCAGCAGACTAGCACAGATCCCCTCCTACAATGAGCAGTTCTTC. This translates into CASRLAQIPSYNEQFF. The V call is TRBV2, the J call TRBJ2-1, with D possibly being TRBD2 (6 bases). The CDR3 contains 16 residues. Germline V gives CDR1 SNHLY, CDR2 FYNNEI. With 6 bases removed from V and 0 bases from J, the gap between germline ends came to 15 bases.

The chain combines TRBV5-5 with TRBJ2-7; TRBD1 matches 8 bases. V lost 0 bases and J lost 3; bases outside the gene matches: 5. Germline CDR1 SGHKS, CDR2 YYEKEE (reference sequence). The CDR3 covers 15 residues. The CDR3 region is CASSLGTGIIYEQYF. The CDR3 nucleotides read TGTGCCAGCAGCTTGGGGACAGGGATAATCTACGAGCAGTACTTC.

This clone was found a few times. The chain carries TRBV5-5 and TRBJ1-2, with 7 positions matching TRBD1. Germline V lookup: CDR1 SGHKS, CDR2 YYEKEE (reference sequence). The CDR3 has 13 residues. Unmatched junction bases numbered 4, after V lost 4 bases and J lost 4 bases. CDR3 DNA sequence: TGTGCCAGCAGCCAAGGGACAGCCTATGGCTACACCTTC. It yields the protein CASSQGTAYGYTF.

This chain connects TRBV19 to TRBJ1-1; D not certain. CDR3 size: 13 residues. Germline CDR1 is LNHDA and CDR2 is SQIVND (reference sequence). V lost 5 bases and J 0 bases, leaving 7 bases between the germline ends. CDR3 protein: CASSLRLNTEAFF. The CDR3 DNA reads TGTGCCAGTAGTCTGCGATTGAACACTGAAGCTTTCTTT. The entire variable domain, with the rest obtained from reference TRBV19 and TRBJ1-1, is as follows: DGGITQSPKYLFRKEGQNVTLSCEQNLNHDAMYWYRQDPGQGLRLIYYSQIVNDFQKGDIAEGYSVSREKKESFPLTVTSAQKNPTAFYLCASSLRLNTEAFFGQGTRLTVV.

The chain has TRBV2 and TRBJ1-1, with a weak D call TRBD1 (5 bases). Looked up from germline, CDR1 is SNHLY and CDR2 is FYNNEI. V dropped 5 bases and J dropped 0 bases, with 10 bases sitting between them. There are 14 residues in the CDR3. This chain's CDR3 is CASSRGIMNTEAFF. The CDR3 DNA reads TGTGCCAGCAGTAGGGGCATTATGAACACTGAAGCTTTCTTT. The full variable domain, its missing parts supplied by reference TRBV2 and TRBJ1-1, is EPEVTQTPSHQVTQMGQEVILRCVPISNHLYFYWYRQILGQKVEFLVSFYNNEISEKSEIFDDQFSVERPDGSNFTLKIRSTKLEDSAMYFCASSRGIMNTEAFFGQGTRLTVV.

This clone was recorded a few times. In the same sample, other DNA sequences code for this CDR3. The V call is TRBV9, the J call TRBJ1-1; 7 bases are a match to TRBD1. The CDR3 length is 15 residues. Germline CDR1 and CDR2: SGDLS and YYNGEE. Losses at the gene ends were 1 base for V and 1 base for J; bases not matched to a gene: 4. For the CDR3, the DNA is TGTGCCAGCAGCGTAACAGGGGAGAGGAACACTGAAGCTTTCTTT. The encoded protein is CASSVTGERNTEAFF.

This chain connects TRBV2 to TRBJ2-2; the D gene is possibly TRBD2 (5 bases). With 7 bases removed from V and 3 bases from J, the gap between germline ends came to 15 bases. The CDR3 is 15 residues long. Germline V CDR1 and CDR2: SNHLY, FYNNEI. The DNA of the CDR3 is TGTGCCAGCACCGAAAGTAGCGTAGACACCGGGGAGCTGTTTTTT. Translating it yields CASTESSVDTGELFF. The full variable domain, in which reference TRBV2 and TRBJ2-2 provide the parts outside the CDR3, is EPEVTQTPSHQVTQMGQEVILRCVPISNHLYFYWYRQILGQKVEFLVSFYNNEISEKSEIFDDQFSVERPDGSNFTLKIRSTKLEDSAMYFCASTESSVDTGELFFGEGSRLTVL.

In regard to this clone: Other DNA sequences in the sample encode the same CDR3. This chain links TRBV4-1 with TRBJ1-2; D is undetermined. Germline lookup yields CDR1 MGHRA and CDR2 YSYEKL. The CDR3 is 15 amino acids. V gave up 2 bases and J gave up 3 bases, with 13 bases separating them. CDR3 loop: CASSQWTGMDYGYTF. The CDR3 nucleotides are TGCGCCAGCAGCCAATGGACGGGGATGGACTATGGCTACACCTTC.

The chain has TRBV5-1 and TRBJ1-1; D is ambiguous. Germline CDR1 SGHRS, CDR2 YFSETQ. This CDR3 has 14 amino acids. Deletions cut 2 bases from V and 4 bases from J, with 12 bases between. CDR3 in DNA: TGCGCCAGCAGCTTTCGAAATACGGGCACTGAAGCTTTCTTT. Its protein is CASSFRNTGTEAFF.

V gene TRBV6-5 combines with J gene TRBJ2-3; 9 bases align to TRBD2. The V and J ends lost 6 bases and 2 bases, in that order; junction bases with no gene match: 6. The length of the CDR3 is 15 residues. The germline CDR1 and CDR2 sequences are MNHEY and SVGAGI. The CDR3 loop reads CASRLIAGDTDTQYF. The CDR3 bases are TGTGCCAGCAGATTAATAGCGGGGGACACAGATACGCAGTATTTT.

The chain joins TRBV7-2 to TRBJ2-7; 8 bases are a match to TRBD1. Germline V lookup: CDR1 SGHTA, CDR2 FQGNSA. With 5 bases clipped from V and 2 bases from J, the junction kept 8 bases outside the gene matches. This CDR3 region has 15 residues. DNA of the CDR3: TGTGCCAGCAGCCAGGGGGCAGGGGGCACCTACGAGCAGTACTTC. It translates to CASSQGAGGTYEQYF. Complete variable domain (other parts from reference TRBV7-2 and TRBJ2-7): GAGVSQSPSNKVTEKGKDVELRCDPISGHTALYWYRQSLGQGLEFLIYFQGNSAPDKSGLPSDRFSAERTGGSVSTLTIQRTQQEDSAVYLCASSQGAGGTYEQYFGPGTRLTVT.